What follows is one T cell receptor beta chain and its context. The antigen is not known. This sample stems from a study of Ad26.COV2.S vaccination and SARS-CoV-2 variants. For the study at large: Among those in the COV1001 Ad26.COV2.S trial arm was the donor.

Assay: immunoSEQ multiplex PCR; the TCRdb copy retains only in-frame clones and omits some. The profile shows over 400,000 clones, 92% of them singletons. Study-wide results and limits: Those who received the vaccine showed greater spike-specific TCR breadth than those given placebo.

The treatment: over 15 received Ad26.COV2.S at low or high dose, single or two shots; roughly 5 received placebo; per-sample allocation not given. Each sample was drawn 63 days after the first injection (of vaccine or placebo). The study used a vaccine consisting of an Ad26 vector that expressed Wuhan-strain SARS-CoV-2 spike. Sample: peripheral blood, taken in a trial of Ad26.COV2.S vaccine versus placebo. This receptor was taken from a person aged 18-65 years who received the Ad26.COV2.S COVID-19 vaccine or a placebo.

The CDR3 DNA reads as TGTGCCAGCAGTTATCGTCCGCGTGGGGGCTATGGCTACACCTTC. It translates to CASSYRPRGGYGYTF. V is TRBV6-6 and J is TRBJ1-2; tentatively, D is TRBD1 (5 bases). Trimming left V 3 bases short and J 4 bases short, with 15 bases between. Germline V gene sequence: CDR1 MNHNY, CDR2 SVGAGI (reference sequence). The CDR3 has 15 residues.